This T cell receptor (beta chain) came from a study of blood T cell repertoires in COVID-19. This CDR3 contains 12 residues. The germline V and J ends were trimmed by 6 bases and 8 bases, with 10 bases remaining between them. Germline V gene lookup returns CDR1 MRHNA and CDR2 SNTAGT. Assay: immunoSEQ multiplex PCR; the TCRdb copy retains only in-frame clones and omits some. The sample contains 200,000 to 300,000 clones, around 80% of which appear only once. Source material: peripheral blood. This clonotype was obtained from a human donor in a cohort sampled during active COVID-19. This chain joins TRBV6-4 and TRBJ1-4; D is uncertain. The CDR3 DNA sequence: TGTGCCAGCAGGTCCCCGCGAGAAAAACTGTTTTTT. It specifies CASRSPREKLFF.